The clone carrying this T cell receptor (beta chain) turned up a few times. Its antigen is unknown. As every portion of the isolated RNA was reverse transcribed, the sequencing read expressed TCRB transcripts. This table comes from immunoSEQ multiplex PCR, and its TCRdb copy is limited to in-frame clones, with some not included. The sample consists of 160,000 or so clones, around 10% of them appearing once. This entry belongs to a study of beta chain features in type 1 diabetes. Study findings and constraints: Comparison showed that naive, central memory and Treg TCRB repertoires appeared more similar among patients than among healthy donors. Sequencing the cDNA could make cells with high TCR expression show up more than they should.

J gave up 0 bases and V 3 bases, and 9 bases lay outside the gene matches. This CDR3 contains 18 residues. The V gene's germline CDR1 is SGHRS and CDR2 YFSETQ. Every donor had blood drawn once into heparin, about 116 mL on average. Stem cell-like memory, regulatory, central memory and naive CD4+ cells were sorted via CD45RO/CCR7/CD25/CD127/CD95/CD27. This TCR was recovered from a man aged 18-30 years in good health. The sample was central memory CD4+ T cells from blood. The J gene is TRBJ1-6, the V gene TRBV5-1; 7 bases fit TRBD1. In DNA form, the CDR3 reads TGCGCCAGCAGCTCCGCCGGGACAGAGAGCTCCTATAATTCACCCCTCCACTTT. Its translation: CASSSAGTESSYNSPLHF.